Shown below are 26 T cell receptor beta chains from a single sample sequenced in a study of shared clonotypes between healthy human individuals. Data came from immunoSEQ multiplex PCR; TCRdb stores just in-frame clones and leaves some out. In the table there are some 2,000,000 clones, 85% to 95% of which are singletons. Sequencing was performed on naive CD4+ T cells sorted from blood. Subset described: CD45RA+ positively selected. The receptors come from a man aged 18-30 years in good health.

V usage is TRBV5-4 and J usage is TRBJ1-6; 7 nucleotides line up with TRBD1. Germline V CDR1 and CDR2: SGHNT, YYREEE (reference sequence). J gave up 2 bases and V 0 bases, and 5 bases lay outside the gene matches. This CDR3 has 17 residues. CDR3 region: CASSLAATGTYNSPLHF. The CDR3 DNA sequence: TGTGCCAGCAGCTTGGCCGCGACAGGGACCTATAATTCACCCCTCCACTTT.

This rearrangement joins TRBV10-2 to TRBJ1-4; 7 positions match TRBD1. The CDR3 contains 15 residues. Trimming removed 4 bases from V and 3 bases from J; junction bases left unmatched: 5. In germline, CDR1 is WSHSY, CDR2 SAAADI. CDR3 sequence: CASSGYRGANEKLFF. The CDR3 nucleotides read TGCGCCAGCAGTGGGTACAGGGGTGCTAATGAAAAACTGTTTTTT.

The V call is TRBV5-8, the J call TRBJ1-2; the match to TRBD1 covers 9 bases. Per the germline V gene, CDR1 is SGHTS and CDR2 is YDEGEE. The CDR3 loop spans 13 amino acids. Unmatched junction bases numbered 7, after V lost 5 bases and J lost 8 bases. CDR3 DNA: TGTGCCAGCAGAGCCGGGACAGGGACCGGCTACACCTTC. Protein product: CASRAGTGTGYTF.

This clone was recorded only once. Other DNA sequences in this sample translate to the same CDR3. The gene calls are TRBV27 and TRBJ2-7; D perhaps matches TRBD2 (5 bases). CDR1 is MNHEY, CDR2 SMNVEV, per germline (reference sequence). The CDR3 runs to 15 residues. Trimming shortened V by 6 bases and J by 0 bases, and 15 bases separated the two germline ends. CDR3 sequence (DNA): TGTGCCAGCAGCCCGGGGAGAGCGAGCTCCTACGAGCAGTACTTC. The encoded protein is CASSPGRASSYEQYF.

V gene TRBV11-2 combines with J gene TRBJ2-5; TRBD2 matches at 7 bases. The CDR3 extends over 15 amino acids. Looked up from germline, CDR1 is SGHAT and CDR2 is FQNNGV. Trimming took 5 bases from V and 5 from J; bases not matched to a gene: 11. This CDR3 reads CASSPLAAVGETQYF. The CDR3 DNA reads TGTGCCAGCAGCCCCCTAGCGGCGGTAGGGGAGACCCAGTACTTC.

The rearrangement uses TRBV5-1 and TRBJ2-5; no firm D call. This CDR3 contains 15 residues. V was trimmed by 0 bases and J by 1 base, leaving 10 bases between them. Germline V CDR1 and CDR2: SGHRS, YFSETQ. The DNA of the CDR3 is TGCGCCAGCAGCTTGGATGGGCGACGCCAAGAGACCCAGTACTTC. Translating it yields CASSLDGRRQETQYF.

This chain connects TRBV12-5 to TRBJ2-7, with 12 nucleotides matching TRBD2. The junction had 4 bases not matched to a gene; V was cut back by 1 base and J by 0 bases. In germline, CDR1 is LGHNT, CDR2 FRNRAP. The CDR3 length is 17 residues. CDR3 in amino acids: CASGLGGTSGLSYEQYF. In DNA form, the CDR3 reads TGTGCTAGTGGTTTGGGGGGGACTAGCGGGCTCTCCTACGAGCAGTACTTC.

The gene calls are TRBV7-2 and TRBJ2-1; a weak D match, TRBD2 (5 bases). Germline V gene lookup returns CDR1 SGHTA and CDR2 FQGNSA. This CDR3 has 15 residues. Trimming stripped 5 bases from V and 6 bases from J, with 17 bases between. CDR3 loop: CASSPRPSLSNEQFF. The CDR3 DNA sequence: TGTGCCAGCAGCCCAAGGCCTAGCCTGAGCAATGAGCAGTTCTTC.

V is TRBV27 and J is TRBJ2-6, with D hard to call. V lost 5 bases and J lost 0, with 5 bases in between. The CDR3 is 14 amino acids. Per germline, CDR1 MNHEY and CDR2 SMNVEV (reference sequence). This chain's CDR3 is CASSEYSGANVLTF. The CDR3 DNA sequence: TGTGCCAGCAGTGAGTACTCTGGGGCCAACGTCCTGACTTTC.

The chain carries TRBV5-1 and TRBJ2-5, with TRBD1 matching over 8 bases. Trimming removed 5 bases from V and 9 bases from J; junction bases left unmatched: 12. Germline V lookup: CDR1 SGHRS, CDR2 YFSETQ. This CDR3 spans 14 amino acids. The CDR3 DNA follows: TGCGCCAGCAGTACTGACAGGGGAGGCGAGGCCCAGTACTTC. This encodes CASSTDRGGEAQYF.

The chain combines TRBV16 with TRBJ1-5; D is ambiguous. The CDR3 extends over 15 amino acids. Germline V gene sequence: CDR1 KGHSY, CDR2 FQNENV. Trimming took off 0 bases at V and 3 bases at J, with 9 bases between the two ends. The CDR3 DNA is TGTGCCAGCAGCCAATCGAACGGTTTCAATCAGCCCCAGCATTTT. Residues: CASSQSNGFNQPQHF.

This chain joins TRBV6-5 and TRBJ2-2; TRBD1 matches at 8 bases. Germline V gives CDR1 MNHEY, CDR2 SVGAGI. The CDR3 sequence is 15 residues long. V lost 8 bases, J lost 5 bases, and 10 bases stayed unmatched. The CDR3 DNA reads as TGTGCCAGCGGATCGACAGGGGCAGGAACCGGGGAGCTGTTTTTT. Protein: CASGSTGAGTGELFF.

The chain uses TRBV11-1 and TRBJ1-2; D is undetermined. Germline CDR1 and CDR2: SGHAT and FQDESV (reference sequence). Trimming took off 1 base at V and 5 bases at J, with 23 bases between the two ends. The CDR3 is 18 amino acids. The CDR3 here is CASSLDSVPGSHPYGYTF. In DNA form, the CDR3 reads TGTGCCAGCAGCTTAGATTCGGTCCCGGGATCCCACCCTTATGGCTACACCTTC.

As to this clone: A read error may produce the germline difference seen at one junction end. The chain employs TRBV28 and TRBJ1-1; the D is unclear. Germline V lookup: CDR1 MDHEN, CDR2 SYDVKM. The length of the CDR3 is 14 residues. CDR3 amino acids: CASSFGVSAAEAFF. CDR3 nucleotides: TGTGCCAGTAGTTTCGGCGTGAGCGCTGCTGAAGCTTTCTTT. Full variable domain (rest looked up from reference TRBV28 and TRBJ1-1): DVKVTQSSRYLVKRTGEKVFLECVQDMDHENMFWYRQDPGLGLRLIYFSYDVKMKEKGDIPEGYSVSREKKERFSLILESASTNQTSMYLCASSFGVSAAEAFFGQGTRLTVV.

In regard to this clone: This may be a read error: a much more frequent sequence differs by one nucleotide. In this CDR3 the conserved last residue, phenylalanine or tryptophan, is missing, so a read error is likely. The chain has TRBV14 and TRBJ1-6; D is unclear. The CDR3 runs to 15 residues. The germline V gene has CDR1 SGHDN and CDR2 FVKESK. With 0 bases removed from V and 11 bases from J, the gap between germline ends came to 14 bases. This chain's CDR3 is CASSQDDWGVTPLHS. The CDR3 DNA follows: TGTGCCAGCAGCCAAGATGATTGGGGTGTGACACCCCTCCACTCT.

V is TRBV6-5 and J is TRBJ1-1; D possibly corresponds to TRBD1 (5 bases). V lost 8 bases to trimming and J lost 4 bases, with 14 bases between them. This CDR3 comprises 13 residues. Germline V CDR1 and CDR2: MNHEY, SVGAGI. CDR3 region: CASAFRGSTEAFF. CDR3 sequence (DNA): TGTGCCAGCGCCTTTCGGGGGAGCACTGAAGCTTTCTTT.

The rearrangement links TRBV12-5 to TRBJ2-3; D not certain. The germline CDR1 and CDR2 sequences are LGHNT and FRNRAP. Trimming cost V 6 bases and J 5 bases, with 9 bases left between them. CDR3 length: 12 amino acids. The chain's CDR3 is CASGIGGDTQYF. The CDR3 DNA reads TGTGCTAGTGGGATCGGCGGAGATACGCAGTATTTT.

V and J are TRBV14 and TRBJ2-7; 11 nucleotides match TRBD2. V dropped 2 bases and J dropped 3; count of bases not matched to a gene: 6. The CDR3 has 16 amino acids. Per germline, CDR1 SGHDN and CDR2 FVKESK. CDR3 nucleotide sequence: TGTGCCAGCAGCCAACCAGGGACTAGCGGATACTACGAGCAGTACTTC. This encodes CASSQPGTSGYYEQYF.

Notes on this clone: With a much larger clone just one base away, this may be a read error. The same CDR3 also results from other DNA sequences found in this sample. The rearrangement joins TRBV30 to TRBJ1-4, with a weak D call TRBD1 (5 bases). From germline, CDR1 is GTSNPN and CDR2 SVGIG (reference sequence). This CDR3 region has 15 residues. V lost 6 bases to trimming and J lost 3 bases, with 17 bases between them. The CDR3 DNA sequence: TGTGCCTGCCACGAGGGGACCGGACCTAATGAAAAACTGTTTTTT. Protein sequence: CACHEGTGPNEKLFF.

This clone came up once. This chain links TRBV29-1 with TRBJ2-5; TRBD2 is a possible D gene (6 bases). V dropped 7 bases and J dropped 4 bases, with 16 bases sitting between them. CDR1 and CDR2 from the germline V gene are SQVTM and ANQGSEA. The length of the CDR3 is 13 residues. CDR3 DNA: TGCAGCGGCCGGGGGTCAAGGGGAGAGACCCAGTACTTC. This codes for CSGRGSRGETQYF.

This chain uses TRBV13 with TRBJ1-3; no firm D call. The germline V and J ends were trimmed by 3 bases and 1 base, with 7 bases remaining between them. The germline V gene has CDR1 PRHDT and CDR2 FYEKMQ (reference sequence). This CDR3 spans 14 amino acids. CDR3 sequence: CASSFQISGNTIYF. CDR3 coding DNA: TGTGCCAGCAGCTTTCAGATATCTGGAAACACCATATATTTT.

Only one count was recorded for this clone. This chain uses TRBV5-1 with TRBJ2-3, with TRBD2 as a possible D gene (5 bases). V lost 5 bases to trimming and J lost 5 bases, with 6 bases between them. CDR1 and CDR2 from the germline V gene are SGHRS and YFSETQ. There are 11 residues in the CDR3. This CDR3 is CASRAEDTQYF. Here the CDR3 DNA reads TGCGCCAGCAGAGCGGAAGATACGCAGTATTTT.

The V and J genes are TRBV5-1 and TRBJ2-1; D unresolved. Trimming removed 5 bases from V and 8 bases from J, with 20 bases in between. This CDR3 has 15 residues. Per germline, CDR1 SGHRS and CDR2 YFSETQ. CDR3 loop: CASRVSGRAWDEQFF. CDR3 nucleotide sequence: TGCGCCAGCAGGGTTTCAGGACGGGCGTGGGATGAGCAGTTCTTC.

The gene calls are TRBV19 and TRBJ2-3; perhaps TRBD2 as D (6 bases). V shed 6 bases and J shed 1 base, with 8 bases lying between them. The CDR3 sequence is 13 residues long. From germline, CDR1 is LNHDA and CDR2 SQIVND (reference sequence). CDR3 region: CASSGGGTDTQYF. DNA of the CDR3: TGTGCCAGTAGCGGGGGAGGCACAGATACGCAGTATTTT.

The rearrangement joins TRBV6-4 to TRBJ1-6; D remains unclear. V was shortened by 1 base and J by 9 bases, with 13 bases between the two germline ends. This CDR3 is built from 15 residues. Germline-derived CDR1 and CDR2 are MRHNA and SNTAGT. The DNA of the CDR3 is TGTGCCAGCAGTGACTATGTGGGAACTGGTTCACCCCTCCACTTT. Amino acid sequence: CASSDYVGTGSPLHF.

The genes are TRBV11-2 and TRBJ2-7; no reliable D call. Germline CDR1 SGHAT, CDR2 FQNNGV. Trimming pared 0 bases from V and 3 bases from J, leaving 9 bases between. The length of the CDR3 is 14 residues. Written as DNA, the CDR3 is TGTGCCAGCAGCTTAGACGGACCGATCTACGAGCAGTACTTC. This gives the protein CASSLDGPIYEQYF. The variable domain in full, with the rest retrieved from reference TRBV11-2 and TRBJ2-7, is EAGVAQSPRYKIIEKRQSVAFWCNPISGHATLYWYQQILGQGPKLLIQFQNNGVVDDSQLPKDRFSAERLKGVDSTLKIQPAKLEDSAVYLCASSLDGPIYEQYFGPGTRLTVT.